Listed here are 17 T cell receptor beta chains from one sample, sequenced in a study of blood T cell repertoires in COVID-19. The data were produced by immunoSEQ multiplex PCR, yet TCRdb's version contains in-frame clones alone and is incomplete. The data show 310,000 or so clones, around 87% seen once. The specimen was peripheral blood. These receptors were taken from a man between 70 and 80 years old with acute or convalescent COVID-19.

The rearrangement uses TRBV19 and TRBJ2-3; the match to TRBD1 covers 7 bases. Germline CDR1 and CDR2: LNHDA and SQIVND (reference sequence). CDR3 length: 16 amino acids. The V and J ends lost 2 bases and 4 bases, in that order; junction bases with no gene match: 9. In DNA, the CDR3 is TGTGCCAGTAGTATAAAGAGCAGGGGGTATCCAGATACGCAGTATTTT. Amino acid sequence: CASSIKSRGYPDTQYF.

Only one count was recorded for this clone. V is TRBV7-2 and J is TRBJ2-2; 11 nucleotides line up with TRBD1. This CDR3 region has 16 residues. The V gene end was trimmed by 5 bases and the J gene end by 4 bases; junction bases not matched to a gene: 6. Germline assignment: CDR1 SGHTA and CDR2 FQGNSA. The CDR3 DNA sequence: TGTGCCAGCAGCGCCCGGGGGACAGGGGGCACCGGGGAGCTGTTTTTT. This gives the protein CASSARGTGGTGELFF.

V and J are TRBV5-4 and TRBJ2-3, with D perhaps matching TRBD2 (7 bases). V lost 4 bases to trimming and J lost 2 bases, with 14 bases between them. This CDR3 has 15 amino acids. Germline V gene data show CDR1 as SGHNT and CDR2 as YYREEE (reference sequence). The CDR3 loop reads CASSLGGVNTDTQYF. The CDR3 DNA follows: TGTGCCAGCAGCCTAGGGGGGGTGAACACAGATACGCAGTATTTT. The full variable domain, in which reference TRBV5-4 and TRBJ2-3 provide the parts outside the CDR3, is ETGVTQSPTHLIKTRGQQVTLRCSSQSGHNTVSWYQQALGQGPQFIFQYYREEENGRGNFPPRFSGLQFPNYSSELNVNALELDDSALYLCASSLGGVNTDTQYFGPGTRLTVL.

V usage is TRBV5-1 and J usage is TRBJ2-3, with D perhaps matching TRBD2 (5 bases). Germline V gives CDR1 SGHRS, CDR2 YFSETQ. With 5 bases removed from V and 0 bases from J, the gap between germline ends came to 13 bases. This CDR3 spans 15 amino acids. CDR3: CASRIAGVSTDTQYF. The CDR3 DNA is TGCGCCAGCAGGATTGCCGGGGTCAGCACAGATACGCAGTATTTT.

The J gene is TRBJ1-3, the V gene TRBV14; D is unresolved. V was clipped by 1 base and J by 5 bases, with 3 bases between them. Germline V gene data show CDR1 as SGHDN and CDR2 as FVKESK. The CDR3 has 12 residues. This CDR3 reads CASSQVRNTIYF. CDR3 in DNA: TGTGCCAGCAGCCAAGTCAGAAACACCATATATTTT.

The CDR3 DNA sequence: TGCGCCAGCAGCCATACTAGACAAACTAACTATGGCTACACCTTC. This translates into CASSHTRQTNYGYTF. The chain joins TRBV4-3 to TRBJ1-2; D gene unclear. V gave up 3 bases and J gave up 0 bases, with 11 bases separating them. This CDR3 comprises 15 residues. Germline lookup yields CDR1 LGHNA and CDR2 YSLEER.

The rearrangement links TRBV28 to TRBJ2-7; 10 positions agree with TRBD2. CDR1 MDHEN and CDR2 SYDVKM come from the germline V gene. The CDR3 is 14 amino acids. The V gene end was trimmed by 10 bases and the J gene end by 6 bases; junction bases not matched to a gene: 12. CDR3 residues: CATLAGAGIGEQYF. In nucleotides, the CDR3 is TGTGCCACCCTAGCGGGGGCCGGTATAGGCGAGCAGTACTTC.

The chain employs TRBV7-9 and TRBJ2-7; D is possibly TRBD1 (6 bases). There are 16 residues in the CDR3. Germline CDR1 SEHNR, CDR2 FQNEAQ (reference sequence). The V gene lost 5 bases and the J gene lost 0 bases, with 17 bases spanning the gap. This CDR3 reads CASSPLVGASSYEQYF. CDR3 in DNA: TGTGCCAGCAGCCCCCTGGTGGGGGCCAGCTCCTACGAGCAGTACTTC.

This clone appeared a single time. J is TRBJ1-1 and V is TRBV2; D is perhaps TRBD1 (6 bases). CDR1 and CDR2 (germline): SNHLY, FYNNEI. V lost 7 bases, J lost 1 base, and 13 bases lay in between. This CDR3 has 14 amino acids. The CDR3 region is CASIARTENTEAFF. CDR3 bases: TGTGCCAGCATTGCCCGGACAGAGAACACTGAAGCTTTCTTT.

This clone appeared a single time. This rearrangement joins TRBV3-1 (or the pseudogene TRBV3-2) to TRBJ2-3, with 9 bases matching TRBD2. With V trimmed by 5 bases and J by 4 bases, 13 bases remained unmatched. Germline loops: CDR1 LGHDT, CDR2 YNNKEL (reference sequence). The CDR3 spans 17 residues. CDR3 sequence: CASSFARAAGGADTQYF. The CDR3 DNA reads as TGTGCCAGCAGCTTTGCTAGGGCAGCGGGGGGAGCAGATACGCAGTATTTT.

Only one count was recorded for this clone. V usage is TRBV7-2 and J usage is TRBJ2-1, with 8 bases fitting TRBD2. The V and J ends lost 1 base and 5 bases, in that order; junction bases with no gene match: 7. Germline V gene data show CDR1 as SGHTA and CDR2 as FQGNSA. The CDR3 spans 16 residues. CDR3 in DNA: TGTGCCAGCAGCTTAGTGGGGACTAGTTTAAACAATGAGCAGTTCTTC. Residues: CASSLVGTSLNNEQFF.

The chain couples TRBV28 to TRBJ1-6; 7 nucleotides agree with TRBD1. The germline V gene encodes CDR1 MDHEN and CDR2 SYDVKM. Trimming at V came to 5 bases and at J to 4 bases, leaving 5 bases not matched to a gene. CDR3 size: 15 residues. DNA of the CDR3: TGTGCCAGCAGTCCGGGGGACAGATATAATTCACCCCTCCACTTT. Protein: CASSPGDRYNSPLHF.

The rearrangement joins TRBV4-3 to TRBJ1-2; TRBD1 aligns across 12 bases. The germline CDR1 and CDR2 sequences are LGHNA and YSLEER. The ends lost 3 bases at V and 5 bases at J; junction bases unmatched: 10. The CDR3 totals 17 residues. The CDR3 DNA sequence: TGCGCCAGCAGCCAGACCGGGACAGGGGGCGTCTCGTATGGCTACACCTTC. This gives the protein CASSQTGTGGVSYGYTF.

CDR3 nucleotides: TGTGCCAGCAGCTGGGACAGGGGGCCGGAGACCAATGAGCAGTTCTTC. This codes for CASSWDRGPETNEQFF. This chain joins TRBV5-6 and TRBJ2-1; TRBD1 agrees at 12 bases. The CDR3 loop spans 16 amino acids. Germline V gene sequence: CDR1 SGHDT, CDR2 YYEEEE. V lost 3 bases to trimming and J lost 6 bases; unmatched junction nucleotides: 7.

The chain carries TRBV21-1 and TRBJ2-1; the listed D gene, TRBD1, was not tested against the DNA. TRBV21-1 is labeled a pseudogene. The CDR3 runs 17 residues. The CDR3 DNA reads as TGTGCCAGCAGCAAATTAGTGAGGGGGATTGGTACGAATGAGCAGTTCTTC. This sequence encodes CASSKLVRGIGTNEQFF.

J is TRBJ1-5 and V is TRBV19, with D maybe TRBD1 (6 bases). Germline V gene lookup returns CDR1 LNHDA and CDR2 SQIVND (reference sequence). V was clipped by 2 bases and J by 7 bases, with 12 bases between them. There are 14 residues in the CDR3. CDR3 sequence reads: CASSIREGVQPQHF. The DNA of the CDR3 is TGTGCCAGTAGTATAAGGGAGGGGGTCCAGCCCCAGCATTTT. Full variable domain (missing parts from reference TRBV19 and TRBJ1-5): DGGITQSPKYLFRKEGQNVTLSCEQNLNHDAMYWYRQDPGQGLRLIYYSQIVNDFQKGDIAEGYSVSREKKESFPLTVTSAQKNPTAFYLCASSIREGVQPQHFGDGTRLSIL.

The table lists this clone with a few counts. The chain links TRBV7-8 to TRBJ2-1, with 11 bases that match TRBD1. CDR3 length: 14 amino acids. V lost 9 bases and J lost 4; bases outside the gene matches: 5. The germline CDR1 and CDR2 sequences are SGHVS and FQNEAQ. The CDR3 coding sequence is TGTGCCAGTCACGGGACAGGGGGGTACAATGAGCAGTTCTTC. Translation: CASHGTGGYNEQFF.